This TCR beta chain was documented in a study of T cells in Graves' hyperthyroidism and ophthalmopathy (dated by TCRdb to about 2019). For context, the study as a whole: Peripheral blood samples were taken at the time of initial diagnosis, prior to any treatment. To identify TCR V-J signatures that set the groups apart, the researchers used a discovery cohort of about a hundred patients, made up of approximately 43 with Graves' ophthalmopathy and 57 with stable Graves' hyperthyroidism. Prospective prediction of ophthalmopathy was tested in an independent validation cohort consisting of about 20 hyperthyroidism patients and some 16 patients who later progressed to ophthalmopathy. The 100 or so discovery patients were randomly split 7:3 into training and test sets. In roughly six Graves' hyperthyroidism patients, the study also compared T-cell repertoires from thyroid tissue with T-cell repertoires from blood. After blood sampling, hyperthyroidism patients were treated with methimazole at a starting dose of 30 mg daily, and ophthalmopathy patients were treated with high-dose intravenous methylprednisolone. TCR Vbeta CDR3 sequencing of approximately 140 peripheral blood samples (fewer than 45 ophthalmopathy, 75 hyperthyroidism and approximately 17 progressor patients) is reported in the paper.

Results the study describes overall, beyond this receptor: During validation, the model predicted progression to ophthalmopathy a median of roughly six months ahead of onset, with approximately 71% sensitivity and 72.22% specificity. Most expanded thyroid clonotypes (frequency above 0.001) were also found in blood, which suggests that blood repertoires may mirror thyroid immune responses. Ophthalmopathy was separated from stable hyperthyroidism by a 13 V-J signature model, with 87.88% sensitivity and about 81% specificity obtained in cross-validation and 80%/75% obtained in testing. No statistical method was used to fix the sample size in advance, and group allocation was not hidden from the investigators.

Stable Graves' hyperthyroidism was defined as no progression to ophthalmopathy during 18 months of follow-up. Hyperthyroidism patients were aged 18 to 65 years and newly diagnosed, with disease duration of less than 2 months. Any patient with an uncontrolled infection, another autoimmune disease, pregnancy or lactation was excluded. Clinical symptoms, serum thyroxine and TRAb, thyroid ultrasound, and orbital computed tomography formed the basis for the diagnoses. PBMCs were isolated from around 10 ml of fresh peripheral blood by Ficoll-Paque density gradient centrifugation. Trizol reagent was used to extract total RNA, and RNA quality was then checked on an Agilent 2100 Bioanalyzer. From the cysteine through the phenylalanine, the CDR3 covers 13 amino acids. Just CDR3 DNA is preserved here, 39 bases in frame from base 1. The trim is 3 bases for V and 5 bases for J, with a gap of 10 bases between the germline ends. CDR1 SGHAT and CDR2 FQNNGV are derived from the germline V gene.

This clonotype was seen repeatedly, ten times or more. Its target antigen remains unknown. Base quality data are lacking; no much larger clone is found one base away. The TCR beta CDR3 regions were amplified from RNA transcripts. A first-round RT-PCR of the TCR CDR3 used the HTBI primer set with the Qiagen OneStep RT-PCR kit. Libraries were constructed in a second round of multiplex PCR, after which size selection and purification were performed. Libraries were sequenced paired-end with 100 bp reads on an Illumina HiSeq2000. The paper's processing steps were these. Raw data were processed with SOAPnuke, discarding reads with adapters, uncalled bases, mean Phred below 15, or no exact constant-primer or identifier match. High-quality paired reads were merged using COPE v1.2.5, and each unique nucleotide sequence was defined as a clonotype. MiTCR v1.1 was used to align clonotypes to the IMGT TRBV, TRBD and TRBJ reference segments. Analysis was restricted to V-J combinations with a frequency above 0.0001, which covered roughly 99% of repertoires. The TCS score was defined as F50 (clonal expansion) divided by E x V (chaos), with BLOSUM62-based TCRdist calculated between CDR3 peptides within each V-J. Welch's t-statistics and random forest reduced 450 to 600 V-J features to fewer than 15, which were used in a naive Bayes classifier (R e1071). TCRdb reran the public reads through fastp at Q25 and MiXCR, keeping productive beta chains. Rows matching on CDR3 protein sequence are summarized as one entry with the most common DNA and genes. The V and J calls shown here were made by TCRdb, not taken from the authors' results. This sample is represented by under 350,000 distinct CDR3 sequences; roughly a fifth of them were singletons. Together, the top ten hold 50% of the sample.

The source is a woman in her fifties or sixties with Graves' hyperthyroidism. The chain is made from TRBV11-2 and TRBJ2-5, with a tentative D call of TRBD1 or TRBD2, each matching 5 bases. Sequenced material: blood. The bases read TGTGCCAGCAGCTTTGGGACCTACGAGACCCAGTACTTC. This encodes CASSFGTYETQYF. The reference TRBV11-2 and TRBJ2-5 proteins fill in what lies around the CDR3, so the full variable domain reads EAGVAQSPRYKIIEKRQSVAFWCNPISGHATLYWYQQILGQGPKLLIQFQNNGVVDDSQLPKDRFSAERLKGVDSTLKIQPAKLEDSAVYLCASSFGTYETQYFGPGTRLLVL.